The rows below give T cell receptor beta chains drawn from one sample of a study of T cell repertoires in cytomegalovirus infection. One entry per CDR3 protein results from TCRdb running MiXCR on the reads. The sample contains fewer than 550,000 distinct CDR3 sequences, roughly 29% of which appear only once. The sequenced material came from PBMCs. Receptors were obtained from a human donor in good health (CMV status not recorded). Some clones in this sample may be carry-over from other donors' samples. Both conserved end residues are part of each CDR3. The D gene is left open where the match is weak. The size of a clone is reported for some rows only, either as once, few or many, or as a class for expanded clones.

d_call,clone_size,j_call,v_call,cdr3_aa,cdr3_nt
.,.,TRBJ2-1,TRBV27,CASSFNGISSYNEQFF,TGTGCCAGCAGTTTTAACGGGATTAGCTCCTACAATGAGCAGTTCTTC
.,few,TRBJ1-1,TRBV6-2/TRBV6-3,CASSYLGLPNTEAFF,TGTGCCAGCAGTTACCTAGGGCTCCCGAACACTGAAGCTTTCTTT
.,.,TRBJ2-1,TRBV6-8,CASSTWTGGGNEQFF,TGTGCCAGCAGTACATGGACAGGAGGGGGGAATGAGCAGTTCTTC
.,.,TRBJ2-2,TRBV6-2/TRBV6-3,CASSYSGTLNTGELFF,TGTGCCAGCAGTTATTCCGGGACCCTGAACACCGGGGAGCTGTTTTTT
.,few,TRBJ2-3,TRBV12-3/TRBV12-4,CASRDTWDTQYF,TGTGCCAGCAGAGATACCTGGGATACGCAGTATTTT
TRBD1,few,TRBJ1-5,TRBV7-8,CASSRDRGPDQPQHF,TGTGCCAGCAGCCGGGACAGGGGCCCGGATCAGCCCCAGCATTTT
.,.,TRBJ1-6,TRBV7-9,CASSSHPLLGLHF,TGTGCCAGCAGCTCACACCCGCTCCTCGGCCTCCACTTT
.,.,TRBJ2-2,TRBV7-4,CASSRGLQGDGELFF,TGTGCCAGCAGCAGGGGACTACAGGGAGACGGGGAGCTGTTTTTT
TRBD2,.,TRBJ2-3,TRBV7-2,CASSVRLAEPMYF,TGTGCCAGCAGCGTCAGACTAGCGGAGCCTATGTATTTT
.,many,TRBJ1-2,TRBV7-9,CASSLSQGNYGYTF,TGTGCCAGCAGCTTATCTCAGGGAAACTATGGCTACACCTTC
.,.,TRBJ2-1,TRBV12-3/TRBV12-4,CASTHARGQASGGYNEQFF,TGTGCCAGCACTCATGCGAGGGGGCAGGCTAGCGGAGGATACAATGAGCAGTTCTTC
TRBD2,.,TRBJ2-3,TRBV15,CATSRWTSGSTDTQYF,TGTGCCACCAGCAGGTGGACTAGCGGGAGCACAGATACGCAGTATTTT
.,.,TRBJ1-2,TRBV6-5,CASRGTGSSDGYTF,TGTGCCAGCCGTGGGACGGGGAGCTCGGATGGCTACACCTTC
.,once,TRBJ1-2,TRBV7-3,CASSSRYYGYTF,TGTGCCAGCAGCTCGAGGTACTATGGCTACACCTTC
.,.,TRBJ2-5,TRBV25-1,CASSEHRDQETQYF,TGTGCCAGCAGTGAACACCGGGACCAAGAGACCCAGTACTTC
.,many,TRBJ2-7,TRBV6-1,CASSLDGGSYEQYF,TGTGCCAGCAGTTTGGATGGGGGTTCCTACGAGCAGTACTTC
.,.,TRBJ2-7,TRBV19,CASSMGLPYEQYF,TGTGCCAGTAGTATGGGACTCCCCTACGAGCAGTACTTC
TRBD1,.,TRBJ1-1,TRBV6-6,CASTQRIRQGPEAFF,TGTGCCAGCACCCAAAGAATTAGACAGGGACCTGAAGCTTTCTTT
.,.,TRBJ1-2,TRBV7-8,CASSSKVGTLYGYTF,TGTGCCAGCAGCTCAAAAGTCGGGACCCTCTATGGCTACACCTTC
.,.,TRBJ2-7,TRBV18,CASSPGALEDYEQYF,TGTGCCAGCTCACCAGGGGCTTTGGAAGACTACGAGCAGTACTTC
TRBD2,.,TRBJ2-3,TRBV4-2,CASSQGPSGSTDTQYF,TGTGCCAGCAGCCAAGGTCCTAGCGGGTCCACAGATACGCAGTATTTT
.,few,TRBJ1-1,TRBV7-2,CAVSSDPQRAFF,TGTGCCGTCTCTTCGGATCCACAGCGAGCTTTCTTT
TRBD2,many,TRBJ2-3,TRBV11-2,CASLASGKDTQYF,TGTGCCAGCCTGGCTAGCGGAAAAGATACGCAGTATTTT
.,few,TRBJ2-5,TRBV28,CASSVSGPGETQYF,TGTGCCAGCAGTGTATCAGGGCCGGGGGAGACCCAGTACTTC
.,.,TRBJ1-1,TRBV28,CATLTPLNTEAFF,TGTGCCACTCTGACCCCCCTAAACACTGAAGCTTTCTTT
.,.,TRBJ2-1,TRBV10-3,CATSYTGDDNEQFF,TGTGCCACATCATATACCGGGGACGACAATGAGCAGTTCTTC
.,few,TRBJ2-1,TRBV20-1,CSAPAGSYEQFF,TGCAGTGCCCCGGCGGGGAGTTATGAGCAGTTCTTC
TRBD2,.,TRBJ2-1,TRBV7-2,CASSGAGSAGGYEQFF,TGTGCCAGCAGCGGAGCCGGTTCAGCGGGAGGTTATGAGCAGTTCTTC
TRBD1,.,TRBJ1-3,TRBV3-1,CASRPGTELFSGNTIYF,TGTGCCAGCAGACCCGGGACAGAACTTTTCTCTGGAAACACCATATATTTT
TRBD1,.,TRBJ2-2,TRBV6-8,CASSYSMSTGGNTGELFF,TGTGCCAGCAGTTACTCGATGTCGACAGGGGGCAACACCGGGGAGCTGTTTTTT
TRBD1,.,TRBJ2-7,TRBV7-3,CASSLDPGQPYEQYF,TGTGCCAGCAGCTTAGATCCGGGACAGCCCTACGAGCAGTACTTC
.,few,TRBJ1-5,TRBV11-2,CASSLSAGALQPQHF,TGTGCCAGCAGCTTATCGGCGGGGGCTCTTCAGCCCCAGCATTTT
.,.,TRBJ2-1,TRBV19,CASSQTGNSYNEQFF,TGTGCCAGTAGCCAAACAGGGAATTCCTACAATGAGCAGTTCTTC
.,.,TRBJ1-5,TRBV28,CASTLPGYGQPQHF,TGTGCCAGCACCCTCCCGGGTTATGGTCAGCCCCAGCATTTT
TRBD2,few,TRBJ2-5,TRBV28,CASSPVSGGQETQYF,TGTGCCAGCAGTCCGGTTAGCGGGGGTCAAGAGACCCAGTACTTC
TRBD1,few,TRBJ1-2,TRBV20-1,CSAIWTGPSATLYGYTF,TGCAGTGCTATATGGACAGGCCCGAGCGCGACTCTCTATGGCTACACCTTC
.,.,TRBJ1-5,TRBV7-9,CASNGGNSNQPQHF,TGTGCCAGCAACGGCGGTAATAGCAATCAGCCCCAGCATTTT
.,.,TRBJ2-1,TRBV4-3,CASSQAHNEQFF,TGCGCCAGCAGCCAAGCGCACAATGAGCAGTTCTTC
.,.,TRBJ2-1,TRBV7-9,CASSFVYYNEQFF,TGTGCCAGCAGCTTCGTATACTACAATGAGCAGTTCTTC
.,once,TRBJ2-5,TRBV19,CASSSAAEETQYF,TGTGCCAGTAGTAGTGCCGCGGAAGAGACCCAGTACTTC
TRBD2,few,TRBJ2-5,TRBV12-3/TRBV12-4,CASSHSGSGQETQYF,TGTGCCAGCAGCCATAGCGGGAGTGGCCAAGAGACCCAGTACTTC
TRBD2,.,TRBJ2-1,TRBV5-1,CASLLAGGSYNEQFF,TGCGCCAGTTTGCTAGCGGGAGGGTCCTACAATGAGCAGTTCTTC
TRBD1,few,TRBJ1-3,TRBV29-1,CSVRDRVSGNTIYF,TGCAGCGTACGGGACAGAGTCTCTGGAAACACCATATATTTT
TRBD1,few,TRBJ1-5,TRBV19,CASSDRGFSNQPQHF,TGTGCCAGCAGCGACAGGGGGTTTAGCAATCAGCCCCAGCATTTT
.,.,TRBJ1-2,TRBV28,CASSLRNGYTF,TGCGCCAGCAGTTTAAGGAACGGCTACACCTTC
TRBD1,many,TRBJ2-7,TRBV12-3/TRBV12-4,CASRGTGTSYEQYF,TGTGCCAGCAGGGGGACAGGGACTTCCTACGAGCAGTACTTC
.,.,TRBJ1-4,TRBV29-1,CSAPGPANEKLFF,TGCAGCGCCCCGGGACCAGCTAATGAAAAACTGTTTTTT
TRBD2,.,TRBJ2-1,TRBV28,CAAGGLAGLGEQFF,TGTGCCGCCGGGGGTTTAGCGGGCCTGGGGGAGCAGTTCTTC
.,once,TRBJ1-3,TRBV12-5,CASGGPTGFGNTIYF,TGTGCTAGTGGTGGCCCTACAGGGTTCGGAAACACCATATATTTT
TRBD2,few,TRBJ2-1,TRBV24-1,CATSASASGTYNEQFF,TGTGCCACCAGTGCCTCGGCTAGCGGGACCTACAATGAGCAGTTCTTC
.,.,TRBJ1-1,TRBV6-1,CASSDLHLNTEAFF,TGTGCCAGCAGTGATTTACACTTGAACACTGAAGCTTTCTTT